What follows are 12 T cell receptor beta chains derived from one specimen sequenced in a study of cytomegalovirus exposure and HLA in healthy donors. PCR primers comprised 60 Vbeta and 13 Jbeta primers. Assay used: immunoSEQ multiplex PCR; TCRdb lists only in-frame clones, some missing. This sample yields tens of thousands of clones, of which 75% to 80% are seen a single time; 1.4% belongs to the top ten. Sample: PBMCs. These receptors came from a female donor in good health and CMV-seronegative.

This chain connects TRBV21-1 to TRBJ2-1; the listed D gene, TRBD2, was not tested against the DNA. TRBV21-1 corresponds to a pseudogene. The CDR3 length is 13 residues. In DNA form, the CDR3 reads TGTGCCCGCCCGGCTAGCGGGTACAATGAGCAGTTCTTC. Protein: CARPASGYNEQFF.

The V and J genes are TRBV4-2 and TRBJ1-6, with D tentatively TRBD1 (6 bases). The germline V and J ends were trimmed by 0 bases and 10 bases, with 13 bases remaining between them. The CDR3 has 15 residues. Looked up from germline, CDR1 is LGHNA and CDR2 is YNFKEQ. The CDR3 loop is CASSQDTGGASPLHF. In DNA form, the CDR3 reads TGTGCCAGCAGCCAAGATACGGGGGGCGCCTCACCCCTCCACTTT.

J is TRBJ2-5 and V is TRBV6-5; D gene uncertain. Germline V lookup: CDR1 MNHEY, CDR2 SVGAGI. V gave up 5 bases and J gave up 4 bases, with 11 bases separating them. The CDR3 loop spans 13 amino acids. Here the CDR3 reads CASSRIRRETQYF. The CDR3 DNA is TGTGCCAGCAGTCGGATCCGGAGAGAGACCCAGTACTTC.

The rearrangement uses TRBV12-5 and TRBJ1-2, with 8 bases that match TRBD1. The junction had 1 base not matched to a gene; V was cut back by 1 base and J by 0 bases. The CDR3 totals 15 residues. The germline gives CDR1 LGHNT, CDR2 FRNRAP. The CDR3 coding sequence is TGTGCTAGTGGTTTGGGGGACAGGTCTAACTATGGCTACACCTTC. Translating it yields CASGLGDRSNYGYTF.

V and J are TRBV5-8 and TRBJ1-2; D remains ambiguous. CDR3 length equals 15 residues. V dropped 0 bases and J dropped 4 bases, with 13 bases sitting between them. Germline values: CDR1 SGHTS, CDR2 YDEGEE. CDR3 sequence: CASSLAGIPLYGYTF. CDR3 in DNA: TGTGCCAGCAGCTTGGCGGGGATCCCCCTCTATGGCTACACCTTC.

This clone was seen a few times. This rearrangement joins TRBV9 to TRBJ1-6; D remains unclear. From germline, CDR1 is SGDLS and CDR2 YYNGEE. V dropped 4 bases and J dropped 0 bases, with 14 bases sitting between them. The CDR3 is 17 amino acids. The CDR3 DNA is TGTGCCAGCAGCCCCGGATCGAGGTTCTCCTATAATTCACCCCTCCACTTT. The encoded protein is CASSPGSRFSYNSPLHF.

In regard to this clone: At one end, the junction sequence differs from germline, possibly due to a read error. The identical CDR3 is also encoded by other nucleotide sequences in the sample. V and J are TRBV25-1 and TRBJ1-4; the D gene is possibly TRBD1 (5 bases). CDR3 length equals 14 residues. The V gene's germline CDR1 is MGHDK and CDR2 SYGVNS. This CDR3 reads CASSDRASNEKLFF. DNA of the CDR3: TGTGCCAGCAGTGACAGGGCAAGCAATGAAAAGCTGTTTTTT.

The chain couples TRBV5-4 to TRBJ2-5; 10 bases agree with TRBD1. After removal of 3 bases from V and 5 bases from J, the junction contained 13 bases not matched to a gene. This CDR3 spans 17 amino acids. Germline V gene lookup returns CDR1 SGHNT and CDR2 YYREEE (reference sequence). In DNA form, the CDR3 reads TGTGCCAGCAGCTACGAGACAGGGGGCGCTGCGATTGAGACCCAGTACTTC. Translation gives CASSYETGGAAIETQYF.

The chain links TRBV4-2 to TRBJ2-7, with no clear D. The CDR3 consists of 14 residues. The germline V gene encodes CDR1 LGHNA and CDR2 YNFKEQ. The V gene lost 1 base and the J gene lost 5 bases, with 12 bases spanning the gap. CDR3 in DNA: TGTGCCAGCAGCCAAGTAATGGCCCGGGACGAGCAGTACTTC. Its translation: CASSQVMARDEQYF.

This clone was seen only a few times. V and J are TRBV19 and TRBJ1-3; 9 positions match TRBD1. Per germline, CDR1 LNHDA and CDR2 SQIVND (reference sequence). The CDR3 is 16 amino acids. With 6 bases clipped from V and 1 base from J, the junction kept 7 bases outside the gene matches. The CDR3 sequence is CASSHWTGVSGNTIYF. CDR3 in DNA: TGTGCCAGTAGCCACTGGACAGGGGTATCTGGAAACACCATATATTTT.

This chain uses TRBV6-6 with TRBJ1-4; TRBD1 is a possible D gene (6 bases). The germline gives CDR1 MNHNY, CDR2 SVGAGI (reference sequence). There are 14 residues in the CDR3. V was pared by 2 bases and J by 4 bases, with 8 bases between. The CDR3 bases are TGTGCCAGCAGTTACGGGGGCTTTAATGAAAAACTGTTTTTT. Translated: CASSYGGFNEKLFF.

This clone was detected only a few times. V usage is TRBV7-6 and J usage is TRBJ2-1; 9 bases are a match to TRBD2. V trimming: 0 bases; J trimming: 5 bases; junction bases outside the gene matches: 5. The CDR3 has 16 amino acids. Germline V CDR1 and CDR2: SGHVS, FNYEAQ. The CDR3 nucleotides are TGTGCCAGCAGCTTAGCGCGGCGGGGGGGAAACAATGAGCAGTTCTTC. This sequence encodes CASSLARRGGNNEQFF.